Sequencing of this T cell receptor beta chain was carried out in a study of cytomegalovirus exposure and HLA in healthy donors. Points from the study as a whole: Fewer than 200 TCR beta chains were listed as cytomegalovirus-associated.

Sequencing was performed with immunoSEQ multiplex PCR; in TCRdb, only in-frame clones are kept and a portion is missing. The profile shows 150,000 to 180,000 clones, 86% of them singletons. Of note for this clone: Antigen: not known.

CDR3 length: 16 amino acids. V lost 9 bases and J lost 0; bases outside the gene matches: 9. The germline V gene has CDR1 MNHEY and CDR2 SMNVEV (reference sequence). Sequenced: PBMCs. This TCR derives from a human donor in good health. The chain is built from TRBV27 and TRBJ1-1; 11 positions match TRBD1. CDR3 sequence reads: CARPRTGGQMNTEAFF. In DNA, the CDR3 is TGTGCCAGACCGAGGACAGGGGGCCAGATGAACACTGAAGCTTTCTTT.